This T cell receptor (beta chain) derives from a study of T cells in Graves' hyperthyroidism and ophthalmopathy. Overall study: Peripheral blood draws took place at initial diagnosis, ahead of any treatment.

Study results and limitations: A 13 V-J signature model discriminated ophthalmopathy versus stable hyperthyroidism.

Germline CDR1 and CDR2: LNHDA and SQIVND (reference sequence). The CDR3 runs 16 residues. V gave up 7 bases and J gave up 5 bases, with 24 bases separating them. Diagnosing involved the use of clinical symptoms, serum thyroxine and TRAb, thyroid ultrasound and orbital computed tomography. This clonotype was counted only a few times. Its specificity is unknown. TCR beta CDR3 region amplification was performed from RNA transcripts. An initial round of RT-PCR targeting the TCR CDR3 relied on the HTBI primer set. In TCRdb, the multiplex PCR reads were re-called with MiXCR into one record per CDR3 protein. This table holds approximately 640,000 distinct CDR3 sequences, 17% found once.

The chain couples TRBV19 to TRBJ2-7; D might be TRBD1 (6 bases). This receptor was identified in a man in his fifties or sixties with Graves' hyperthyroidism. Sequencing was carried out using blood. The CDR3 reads CASTIRGSSPIDEQYF. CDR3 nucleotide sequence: TGTGCCAGTACCATAAGGGGGTCCTCCCCTATCGACGAGCAGTACTTC.